Listed below are T cell receptor beta chains from one sample, sequenced in a study of blood T cell repertoires in COVID-19. Libraries were prepared by immunoSEQ multiplex PCR; TCRdb keeps only in-frame clonotypes and omits some of them. The table includes around 170,000 clones, around 74% detected once. The sample was peripheral blood. Receptor source: a woman of 80 years or more with acute or convalescent COVID-19. Both conserved end residues are part of each CDR3. D genes are given only for firm matches. Clone size is not always given. Where it is, it says once, few, many or a class for expanded clones.

d_call	v_call	clone_size	j_call	cdr3_aa	cdr3_nt
NA	TRBV6-1	few	TRBJ1-5	CASSESGDNQPQHF	TGTGCCAGCAGTGAATCGGGGGACAATCAGCCCCAGCATTTT
NA	TRBV2	NA	TRBJ2-1	CATRQYNEQFF	TGTGCCACCAGACAGTACAATGAGCAGTTCTTC
NA	TRBV27	NA	TRBJ2-7	CASATGYEQYF	TGTGCCAGCGCTACGGGGTACGAGCAGTACTTC
TRBD2	TRBV25-1	NA	TRBJ2-1	CASSNPRLAESSYNEQFF	TGTGCCAGCAGTAACCCCCGACTAGCGGAAAGCTCCTACAATGAGCAGTTCTTC
TRBD1	TRBV10-1	few	TRBJ2-5	CASSESGGAETQYF	TGCGCCAGCAGTGAGTCAGGGGGCGCTGAGACCCAGTACTTC
NA	TRBV6-1	NA	TRBJ1-5	CASSELGRGQPQHF	TGTGCCAGCAGTGAATTGGGGAGGGGTCAGCCCCAGCATTTT
TRBD2	TRBV7-8	NA	TRBJ2-1	CASSPRTSGSSYNEQFF	TGTGCCAGCAGCCCTAGGACTAGCGGGAGTTCCTACAATGAGCAGTTCTTC
NA	TRBV19	NA	TRBJ2-6	CASSIDWGTGANVLTF	TGTGCCAGTAGTATAGACTGGGGCACTGGGGCCAACGTCCTGACTTTC
TRBD1	TRBV27	NA	TRBJ1-2	CASSNTRGRGYTF	TGTGCCAGCAGTAACACCAGGGGGCGCGGCTACACCTTC
NA	TRBV5-1	NA	TRBJ2-5	CASSPPSSAETQYF	TGCGCCAGCAGCCCCCCTTCTAGTGCGGAGACCCAGTACTTC
NA	TRBV6-5	NA	TRBJ2-1	CASRTRPLHNEQFF	TGTGCCAGCAGGACTAGACCCTTGCACAATGAGCAGTTCTTC
NA	TRBV5-4	NA	TRBJ2-1	CASSLASTRGNNEQFF	TGTGCCAGCAGCTTGGCCTCCACTAGGGGGAACAATGAGCAGTTCTTC
NA	TRBV3-1/TRBV3-2	NA	TRBJ1-3	CASSPTASNTIYF	TGTGCCAGCAGCCCCACTGCATCGAACACCATATATTTT
TRBD2	TRBV7-9	NA	TRBJ2-5	CASSYLSGLGTETQYF	TGTGCCAGCAGTTATCTCTCGGGACTAGGAACAGAGACCCAGTACTTC
TRBD2	TRBV15	few	TRBJ2-1	CATSRTRTTEQFF	TGTGCCACCAGCCGGACTAGGACTACTGAGCAGTTCTTC
TRBD1	TRBV9	NA	TRBJ2-7	CASSVGTGGSDEQYF	TGTGCCAGCAGCGTCGGGACAGGGGGCTCTGACGAGCAGTACTTC
NA	TRBV11-2	once	TRBJ1-4	CASSLVGLGGEKLFF	TGTGCCAGCAGCTTAGTGGGATTGGGAGGGGAAAAACTGTTTTTT
TRBD1	TRBV10-3	NA	TRBJ2-5	CAIRSDRARQETQYF	TGTGCCATCAGGTCAGACAGGGCGCGACAAGAGACCCAGTACTTC
TRBD2	TRBV24-1	few	TRBJ2-2	CATSEPGLAGFAGELFF	TGTGCCACCAGTGAGCCCGGACTAGCGGGATTCGCCGGGGAGCTGTTTTTT
TRBD1	TRBV3-1/TRBV3-2	NA	TRBJ1-4	CASSLGTASNEKLFF	TGTGCCAGCAGCCTCGGGACAGCTTCTAATGAAAAACTGTTTTTT
TRBD1	TRBV28	NA	TRBJ2-5	CASTPDRVGETQYF	TGTGCCAGCACCCCAGACAGGGTGGGAGAGACCCAGTACTTC
TRBD1	TRBV19	NA	TRBJ2-5	CASSRVGTGQETQYF	TGTGCCAGTAGTAGGGTAGGGACAGGGCAAGAGACCCAGTACTTC
NA	TRBV5-6	NA	TRBJ2-5	CASSLARGLQETQYF	TGTGCCAGCAGCTTGGCTAGGGGACTCCAAGAGACCCAGTACTTC
NA	TRBV6-1	NA	TRBJ1-4	CASSGVSGYTATNEKLFF	TGTGCCAGCAGTGGAGTTTCAGGGTATACTGCAACTAATGAAAAACTGTTTTTT
TRBD2	TRBV6-1	NA	TRBJ2-1	CASSEALAGGDEQFF	TGTGCCAGCAGTGAGGCACTAGCGGGAGGAGATGAGCAGTTCTTC
NA	TRBV28	NA	TRBJ2-3	CASRSEPTDTQYF	TGTGCCAGCAGGTCAGAACCCACAGATACGCAGTATTTT
TRBD2	TRBV11-2	few	TRBJ2-7	CASSWRSGSGYEQYF	TGTGCCAGCAGCTGGAGGAGCGGGAGCGGCTACGAGCAGTACTTC
TRBD2	TRBV7-9	NA	TRBJ2-7	CASSSRWTSAGSYEQYF	TGTGCCAGCAGCTCGCGATGGACTAGCGCAGGCTCCTACGAGCAGTACTTC
TRBD1	TRBV7-2	once	TRBJ1-2	CASSADSQGVGYTF	TGTGCCAGCAGCGCAGACTCACAGGGGGTGGGCTACACCTTC
TRBD1	TRBV6-1	NA	TRBJ1-5	CASSEALLYTGGFQPQHF	TGTGCCAGCAGTGAAGCGCTTTTGTATACAGGGGGCTTTCAGCCCCAGCATTTT
NA	TRBV5-1	NA	TRBJ2-5	CASSEPTGFQETQYF	TGCGCCAGCAGCGAGCCCACAGGGTTCCAAGAGACCCAGTACTTC